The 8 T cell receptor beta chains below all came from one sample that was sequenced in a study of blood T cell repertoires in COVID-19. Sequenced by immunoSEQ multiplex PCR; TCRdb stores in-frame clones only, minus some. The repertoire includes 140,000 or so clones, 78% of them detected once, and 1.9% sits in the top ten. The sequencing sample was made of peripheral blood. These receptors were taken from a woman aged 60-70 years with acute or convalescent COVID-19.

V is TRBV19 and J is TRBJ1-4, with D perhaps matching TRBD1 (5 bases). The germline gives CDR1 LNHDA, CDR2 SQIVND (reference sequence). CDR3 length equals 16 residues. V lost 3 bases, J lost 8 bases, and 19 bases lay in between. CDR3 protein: CASSIQGGFGLEKLFF. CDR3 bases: TGTGCCAGTAGTATCCAGGGAGGCTTCGGATTGGAAAAACTGTTTTTT.

CDR3 sequence: CATSGDRARPMSSYEQYF. The CDR3 DNA follows: TGTGCCACCAGTGGGGACAGGGCGCGCCCCATGAGCTCCTACGAGCAGTACTTC. The chain combines TRBV24-1 with TRBJ2-7; 9 nucleotides match TRBD1. The CDR3 sequence is 18 residues long. V was clipped by 5 bases and J by 0 bases; unmatched bases: 13. The germline V gene has CDR1 KGHDR and CDR2 SFDVKD.

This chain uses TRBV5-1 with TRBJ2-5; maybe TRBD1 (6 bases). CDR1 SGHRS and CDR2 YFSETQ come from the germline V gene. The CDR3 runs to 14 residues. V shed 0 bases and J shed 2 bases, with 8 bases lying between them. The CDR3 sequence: CASSLDREQETQYF. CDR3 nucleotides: TGCGCCAGCAGCTTGGACAGGGAACAAGAGACCCAGTACTTC.

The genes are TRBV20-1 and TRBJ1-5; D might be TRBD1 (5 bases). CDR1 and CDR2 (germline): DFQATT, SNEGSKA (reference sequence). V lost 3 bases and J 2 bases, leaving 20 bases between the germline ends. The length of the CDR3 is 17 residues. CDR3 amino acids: CSASLGGGLMGNQPQHF. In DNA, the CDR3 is TGCAGTGCTAGTTTGGGGGGAGGTCTGATGGGCAATCAGCCCCAGCATTTT.

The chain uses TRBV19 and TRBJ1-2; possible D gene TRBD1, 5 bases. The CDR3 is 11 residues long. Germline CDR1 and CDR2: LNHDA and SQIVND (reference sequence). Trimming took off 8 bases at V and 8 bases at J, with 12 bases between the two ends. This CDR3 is CASQGGFGYTF. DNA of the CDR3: TGTGCCAGTCAGGGTGGGTTCGGCTACACCTTC. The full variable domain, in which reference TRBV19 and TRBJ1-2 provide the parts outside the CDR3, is DGGITQSPKYLFRKEGQNVTLSCEQNLNHDAMYWYRQDPGQGLRLIYYSQIVNDFQKGDIAEGYSVSREKKESFPLTVTSAQKNPTAFYLCASQGGFGYTFGSGTRLTVV.

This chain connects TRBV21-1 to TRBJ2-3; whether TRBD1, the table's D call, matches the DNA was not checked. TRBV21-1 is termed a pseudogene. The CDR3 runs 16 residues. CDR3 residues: CASSKGAGSCTDTQYF. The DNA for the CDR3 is TGTGCCAGCAGCAAAGGGGCCGGATCCTGCACAGATACGCAGTATTTT.

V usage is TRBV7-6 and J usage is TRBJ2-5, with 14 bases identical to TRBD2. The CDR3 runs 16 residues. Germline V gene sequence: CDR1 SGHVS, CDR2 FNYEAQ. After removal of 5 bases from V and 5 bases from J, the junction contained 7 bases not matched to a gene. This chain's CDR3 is CASSQKTSGRVETQYF. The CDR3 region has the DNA TGTGCCAGCAGCCAAAAGACTAGCGGGAGGGTCGAGACCCAGTACTTC.

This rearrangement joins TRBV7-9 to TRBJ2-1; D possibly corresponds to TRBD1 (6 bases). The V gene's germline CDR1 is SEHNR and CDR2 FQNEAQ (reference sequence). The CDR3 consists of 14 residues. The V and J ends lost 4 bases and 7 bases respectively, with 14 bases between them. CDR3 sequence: CASSSHRVGNEQFF. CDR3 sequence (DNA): TGTGCCAGCAGCTCTCACAGGGTAGGGAATGAGCAGTTCTTC.